This entry features one T cell receptor beta chain sequence. The antigen is unknown. The sample holds other DNA sequences that translate to the same CDR3. Sequenced by immunoSEQ multiplex PCR; TCRdb stores in-frame clones only, minus some. The data show 75,000 to 100,000 clones, around 85% seen once. Germline V gene data show CDR1 as SGHTA and CDR2 as FQGNSA. The CDR3 contains 14 residues. Between the trimmed V and J ends, which lost 3 bases and 7 bases, there was a span of 12 bases. This sample is part of a study of T cell responses to AZD1222 COVID-19 vaccine. Notes on the study in general: White British ancestry dominated among donors, who included more females, and clonal diversity was possibly underestimated.

This receptor was identified in an adult in good health. The chain uses TRBV7-2 and TRBJ1-4, with D possibly matching TRBD1 (5 bases). Sequences were derived from peripheral blood, sampled on day 0 of AZD1222 vaccination. The CDR3 DNA follows: TGTGCCAGCAGCTTGGGGCAGGGCGGTGAAAAACTGTTTTTT. Translating gives CASSLGQGGEKLFF.